This T cell receptor (beta chain) was obtained from a study of CD8 T cells in ankylosing spondylitis. The authors made TCR beta libraries by quantitative 5'-RACE with molecular barcodes. TCRdb independently ran MiXCR on the 5' RACE reads; one entry per CDR3 protein. The sample has about 250,000 distinct CDR3 sequences; 30% to 35% are singletons. Findings and limits, study-wide: Researchers reportedly found disease-linked clones significantly enriched in matched ankylosing spondylitis synovial fluid.

Germline V lookup: CDR1 DFQATT, CDR2 SNEGSKA (reference sequence). The CDR3 sequence is 14 residues long. Trimming cost V 6 bases and J 0 bases; bases outside gene matches: 7. On this clonotype: The antigen is undetermined.

This TCR was sampled from a male donor with ankylosing spondylitis or in good health (not recorded which). Sequencing used blood, either unsorted or a sorted T cell fraction (not recorded which). The genes are TRBV20-1 and TRBJ2-7, with TRBD1 matching 8 bases. The CDR3 coding sequence is TGCAGTGCAAGGACAGGGAGGAGCTCCTACGAGCAGTACTTC. This encodes CSARTGRSSYEQYF.